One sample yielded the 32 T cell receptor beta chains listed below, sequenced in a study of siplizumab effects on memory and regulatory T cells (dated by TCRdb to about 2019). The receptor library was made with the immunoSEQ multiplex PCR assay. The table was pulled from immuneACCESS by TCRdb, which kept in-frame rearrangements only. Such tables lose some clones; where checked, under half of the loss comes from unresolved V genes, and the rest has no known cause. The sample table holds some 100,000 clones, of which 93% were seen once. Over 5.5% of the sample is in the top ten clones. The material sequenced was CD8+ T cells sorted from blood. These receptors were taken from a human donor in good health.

The CDR3 DNA reads as TGTGCCAGTAGTATCGCCGAGGGGACGAACACTGAAGCTTTCTTT. It yields the protein CASSIAEGTNTEAFF. This chain uses TRBV19 with TRBJ1-1; the D gene is possibly TRBD1 (5 bases). CDR3 length: 15 amino acids. Germline V gene lookup returns CDR1 LNHDA and CDR2 SQIVND (reference sequence). V was shortened by 3 bases and J by 1 base, with 12 bases between the two germline ends.

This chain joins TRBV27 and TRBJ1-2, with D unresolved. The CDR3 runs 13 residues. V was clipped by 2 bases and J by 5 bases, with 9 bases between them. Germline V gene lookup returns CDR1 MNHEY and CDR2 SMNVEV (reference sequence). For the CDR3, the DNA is TGTGCCAGCAGTTTACCTCTAGGGTATGGCTACACCTTC. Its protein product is CASSLPLGYGYTF.

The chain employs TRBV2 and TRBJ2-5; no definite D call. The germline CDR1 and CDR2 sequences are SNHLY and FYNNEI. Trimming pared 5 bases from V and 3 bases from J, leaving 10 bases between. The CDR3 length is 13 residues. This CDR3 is CASSSVSEETQYF. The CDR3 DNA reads TGTGCCAGCAGTTCGGTCAGCGAAGAGACCCAGTACTTC. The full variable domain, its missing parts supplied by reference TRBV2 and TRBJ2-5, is EPEVTQTPSHQVTQMGQEVILRCVPISNHLYFYWYRQILGQKVEFLVSFYNNEISEKSEIFDDQFSVERPDGSNFTLKIRSTKLEDSAMYFCASSSVSEETQYFGPGTRLLVL.

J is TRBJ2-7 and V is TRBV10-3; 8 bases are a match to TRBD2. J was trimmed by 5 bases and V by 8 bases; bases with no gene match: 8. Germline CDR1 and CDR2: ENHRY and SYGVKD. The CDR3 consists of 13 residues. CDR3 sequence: CAIPRGGIHEQYF. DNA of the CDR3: TGTGCCATCCCCCGGGGGGGGATCCACGAGCAGTACTTC.

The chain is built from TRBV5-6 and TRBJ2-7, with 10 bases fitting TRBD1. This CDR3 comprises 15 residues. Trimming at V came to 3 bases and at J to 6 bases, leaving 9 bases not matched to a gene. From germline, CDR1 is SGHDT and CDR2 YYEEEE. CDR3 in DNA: TGTGCCAGCAGCTCCGACAGGGGGCGATGGTTCGAGCAGTACTTC. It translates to CASSSDRGRWFEQYF. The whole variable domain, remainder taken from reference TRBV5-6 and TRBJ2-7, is DAGVTQSPTHLIKTRGQQVTLRCSPKSGHDTVSWYQQALGQGPQFIFQYYEEEERQRGNFPDRFSGHQFPNYSSELNVNALLLGDSALYLCASSSDRGRWFEQYFGPGTRLTVT.

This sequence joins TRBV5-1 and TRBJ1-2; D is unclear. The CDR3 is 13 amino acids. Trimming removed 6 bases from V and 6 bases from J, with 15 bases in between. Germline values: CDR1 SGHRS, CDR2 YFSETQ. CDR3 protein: CASKTREGDGYTF. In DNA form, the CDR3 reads TGCGCCAGCAAAACGAGGGAGGGCGATGGCTACACCTTC.

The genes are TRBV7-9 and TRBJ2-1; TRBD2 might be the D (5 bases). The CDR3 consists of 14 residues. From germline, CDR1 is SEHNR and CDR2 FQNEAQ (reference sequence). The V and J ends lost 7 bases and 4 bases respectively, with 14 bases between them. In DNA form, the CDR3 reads TGTGCCAGCATAGACCGGGGAGATTACAATGAGCAGTTCTTC. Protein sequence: CASIDRGDYNEQFF.

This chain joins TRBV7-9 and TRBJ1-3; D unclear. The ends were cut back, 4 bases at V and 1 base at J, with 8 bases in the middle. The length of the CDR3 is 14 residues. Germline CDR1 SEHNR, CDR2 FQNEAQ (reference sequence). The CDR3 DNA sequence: TGTGCCAGCAGCTCAGAGGAGTCTGGAAACACCATATATTTT. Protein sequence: CASSSEESGNTIYF.

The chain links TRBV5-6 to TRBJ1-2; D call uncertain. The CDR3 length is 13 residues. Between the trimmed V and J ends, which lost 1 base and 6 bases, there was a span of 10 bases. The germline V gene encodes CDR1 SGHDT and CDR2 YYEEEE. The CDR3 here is CASSLSGPHGYTF. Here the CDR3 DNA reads TGTGCCAGCAGCTTGAGCGGCCCCCATGGCTACACCTTC.

CDR3 DNA sequence: TGTGCCAGCACCTCCGGGGCACACACCGCTTTCTTT. Its protein product is CASTSGAHTAFF. The rearrangement links TRBV7-9 to TRBJ1-1, with TRBD1 as a possible D gene (5 bases). CDR3 size: 12 residues. The germline gives CDR1 SEHNR, CDR2 FQNEAQ (reference sequence). Trimming shortened V by 7 bases and J by 11 bases, and 17 bases separated the two germline ends.

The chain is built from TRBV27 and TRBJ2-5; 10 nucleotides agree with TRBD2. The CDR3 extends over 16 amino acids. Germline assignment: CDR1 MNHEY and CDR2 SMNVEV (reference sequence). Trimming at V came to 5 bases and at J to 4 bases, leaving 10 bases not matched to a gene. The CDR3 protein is CASSPTPSGGGETQYF. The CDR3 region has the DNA TGTGCCAGCAGTCCCACCCCGAGCGGGGGGGGAGAGACCCAGTACTTC.

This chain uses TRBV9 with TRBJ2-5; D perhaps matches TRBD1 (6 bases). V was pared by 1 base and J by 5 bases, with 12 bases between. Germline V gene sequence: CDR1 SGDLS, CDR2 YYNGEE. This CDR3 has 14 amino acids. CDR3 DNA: TGTGCCAGCAGCGTATCCGGGACACAGGAGACCCAGTACTTC. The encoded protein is CASSVSGTQETQYF.

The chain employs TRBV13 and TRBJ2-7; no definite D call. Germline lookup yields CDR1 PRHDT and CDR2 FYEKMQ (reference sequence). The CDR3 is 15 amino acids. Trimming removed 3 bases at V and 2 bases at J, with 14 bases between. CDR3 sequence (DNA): TGTGCCAGCAGCTTCGGAGCTGGGGTCCCCTACGAGCAGTACTTC. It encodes CASSFGAGVPYEQYF.

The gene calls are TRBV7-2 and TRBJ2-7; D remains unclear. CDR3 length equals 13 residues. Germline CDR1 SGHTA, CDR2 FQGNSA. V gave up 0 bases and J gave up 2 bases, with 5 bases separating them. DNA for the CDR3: TGTGCCAGCAGCTTAGCGGGGACCTACGAGCAGTACTTC. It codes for CASSLAGTYEQYF.

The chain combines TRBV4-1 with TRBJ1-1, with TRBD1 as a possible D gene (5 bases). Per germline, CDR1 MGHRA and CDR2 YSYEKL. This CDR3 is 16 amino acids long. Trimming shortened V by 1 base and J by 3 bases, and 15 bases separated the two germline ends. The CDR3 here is CASSQVRVGADTEAFF. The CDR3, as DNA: TGCGCCAGCAGCCAAGTGAGGGTTGGGGCGGACACTGAAGCTTTCTTT.

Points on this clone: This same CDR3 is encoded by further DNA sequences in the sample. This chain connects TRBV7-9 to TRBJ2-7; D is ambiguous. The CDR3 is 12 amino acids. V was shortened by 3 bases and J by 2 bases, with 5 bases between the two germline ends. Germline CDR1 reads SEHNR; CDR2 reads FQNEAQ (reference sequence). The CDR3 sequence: CASSLSAYEQYF. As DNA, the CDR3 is TGTGCCAGCAGCTTGTCCGCCTACGAGCAGTACTTC.

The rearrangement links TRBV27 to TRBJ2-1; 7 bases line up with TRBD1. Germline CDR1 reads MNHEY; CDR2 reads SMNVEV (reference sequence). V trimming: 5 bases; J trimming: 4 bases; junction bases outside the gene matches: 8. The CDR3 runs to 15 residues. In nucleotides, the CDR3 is TGTGCCAGCAGTGTTCGACAGGGTTTGTACAATGAGCAGTTCTTC. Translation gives CASSVRQGLYNEQFF.

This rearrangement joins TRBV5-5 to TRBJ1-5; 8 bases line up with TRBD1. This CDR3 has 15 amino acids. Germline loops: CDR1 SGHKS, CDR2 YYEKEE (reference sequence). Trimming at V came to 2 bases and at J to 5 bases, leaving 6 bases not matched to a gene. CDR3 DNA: TGTGCCAGCAGCTTAGGCCAGGGGGCCTATCAGCCCCAGCATTTT. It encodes CASSLGQGAYQPQHF.

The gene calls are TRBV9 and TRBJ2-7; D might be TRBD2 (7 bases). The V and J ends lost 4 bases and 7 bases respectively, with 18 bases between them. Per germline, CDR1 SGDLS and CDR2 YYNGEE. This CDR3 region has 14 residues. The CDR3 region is CASSLSGGAREQYF. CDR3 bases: TGTGCCAGCAGCCTAAGTGGGGGGGCGCGGGAGCAGTACTTC.

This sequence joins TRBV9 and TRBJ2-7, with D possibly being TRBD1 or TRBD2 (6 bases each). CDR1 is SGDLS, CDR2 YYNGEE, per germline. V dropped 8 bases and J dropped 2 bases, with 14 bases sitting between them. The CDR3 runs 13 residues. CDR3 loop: CASSGAGTYEQYF. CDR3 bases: TGTGCCAGTTCGGGGGCTGGGACCTACGAGCAGTACTTC.

The CDR3 loop reads CASSLGSTYNEQFF. The CDR3 DNA sequence: TGTGCCAGCAGCTTGGGATCTACCTACAATGAGCAGTTCTTC. The chain joins TRBV7-3 to TRBJ2-1, with D unresolved. The CDR3 runs to 14 residues. Germline CDR1 and CDR2: SGHTA and FQGTGA. V was pared by 3 bases and J by 2 bases, with 8 bases between.

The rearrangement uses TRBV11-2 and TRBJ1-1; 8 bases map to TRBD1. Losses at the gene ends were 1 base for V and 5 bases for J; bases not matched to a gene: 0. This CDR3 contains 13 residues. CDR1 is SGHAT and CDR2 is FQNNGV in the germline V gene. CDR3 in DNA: TGTGCCAGCAGCTTAGGGACAGGGACTGAAGCTTTCTTT. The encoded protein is CASSLGTGTEAFF.

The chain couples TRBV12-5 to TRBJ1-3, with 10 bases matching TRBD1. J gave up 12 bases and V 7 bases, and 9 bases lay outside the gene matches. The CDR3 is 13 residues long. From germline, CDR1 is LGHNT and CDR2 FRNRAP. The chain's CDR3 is CASVPGTGVHIYF. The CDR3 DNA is TGTGCTAGTGTTCCGGGGACAGGGGTCCACATATATTTT.

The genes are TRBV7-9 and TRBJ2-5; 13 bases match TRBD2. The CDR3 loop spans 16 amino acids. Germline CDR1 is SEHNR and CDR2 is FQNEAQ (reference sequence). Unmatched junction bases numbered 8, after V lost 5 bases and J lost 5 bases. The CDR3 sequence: CASSTGLAGVAETQYF. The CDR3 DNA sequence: TGTGCCAGCAGCACCGGACTAGCGGGAGTCGCGGAGACCCAGTACTTC.

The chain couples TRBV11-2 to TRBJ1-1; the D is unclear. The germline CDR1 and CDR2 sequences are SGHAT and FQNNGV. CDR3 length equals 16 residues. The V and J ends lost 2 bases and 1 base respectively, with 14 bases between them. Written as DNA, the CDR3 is TGTGCCAGCAGCTTACCGACTCCACTCCCGAACACTGAAGCTTTCTTT. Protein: CASSLPTPLPNTEAFF.

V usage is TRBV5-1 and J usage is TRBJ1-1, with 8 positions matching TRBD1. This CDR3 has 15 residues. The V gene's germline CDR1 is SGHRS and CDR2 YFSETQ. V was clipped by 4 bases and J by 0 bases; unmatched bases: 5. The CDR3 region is CASSLDRALNTEAFF. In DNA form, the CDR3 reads TGCGCCAGCAGCCTGGACAGGGCCCTGAACACTGAAGCTTTCTTT.

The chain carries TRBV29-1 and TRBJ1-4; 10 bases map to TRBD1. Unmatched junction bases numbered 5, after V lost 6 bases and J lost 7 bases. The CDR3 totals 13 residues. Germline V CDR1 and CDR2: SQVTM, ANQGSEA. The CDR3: CSVPGQGREKLFF. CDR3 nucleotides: TGCAGCGTGCCGGGACAGGGGCGTGAAAAACTGTTTTTT.

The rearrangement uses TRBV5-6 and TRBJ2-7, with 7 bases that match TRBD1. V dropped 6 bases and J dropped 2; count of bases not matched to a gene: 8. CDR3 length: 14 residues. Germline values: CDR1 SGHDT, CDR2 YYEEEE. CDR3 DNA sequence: TGTGCCAGCACACCGGGGCAGGGGGCCTACGAGCAGTACTTC. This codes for CASTPGQGAYEQYF.

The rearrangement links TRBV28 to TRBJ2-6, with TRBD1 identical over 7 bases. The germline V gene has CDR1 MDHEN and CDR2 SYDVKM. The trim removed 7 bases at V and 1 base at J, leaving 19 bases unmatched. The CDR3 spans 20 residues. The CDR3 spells CASNDMGQPTPQSGANVLTF. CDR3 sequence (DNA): TGTGCCAGCAATGATATGGGACAGCCAACCCCCCAGTCTGGGGCCAACGTCCTGACTTTC.

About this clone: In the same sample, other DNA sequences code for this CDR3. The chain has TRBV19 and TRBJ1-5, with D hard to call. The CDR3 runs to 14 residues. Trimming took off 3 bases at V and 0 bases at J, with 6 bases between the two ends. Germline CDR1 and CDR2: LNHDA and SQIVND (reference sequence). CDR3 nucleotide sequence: TGTGCCAGTAGTATTTGGGATAGCAATCAGCCCCAGCATTTT. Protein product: CASSIWDSNQPQHF.

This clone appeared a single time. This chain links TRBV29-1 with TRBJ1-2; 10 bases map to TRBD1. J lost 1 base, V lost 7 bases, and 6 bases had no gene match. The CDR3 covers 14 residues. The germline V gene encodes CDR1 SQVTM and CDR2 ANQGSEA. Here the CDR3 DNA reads TGCAGCGGGGGGACAGGGGTCGGTAACTATGGCTACACCTTC. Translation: CSGGTGVGNYGYTF. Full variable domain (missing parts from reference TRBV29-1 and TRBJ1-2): SAVISQKPSRDICQRGTSLTIQCQVDSQVTMMFWYRQQPGQSLTLIATANQGSEATYESGFVIDKFPISRPNLTFSTLTVSNMSPEDSSIYLCSGGTGVGNYGYTFGSGTRLTVV.

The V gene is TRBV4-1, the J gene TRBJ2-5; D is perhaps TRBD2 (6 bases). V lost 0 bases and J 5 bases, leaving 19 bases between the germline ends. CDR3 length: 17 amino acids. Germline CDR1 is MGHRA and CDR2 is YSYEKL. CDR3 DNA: TGCGCCAGCAGCCAAGACCCGCGGGGACCCCACAGGGAGACCCAGTACTTC. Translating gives CASSQDPRGPHRETQYF.